This TCR beta chain derives from a study of blood T cell repertoires in COVID-19. Overall study: Sources were T cells, B-cell-depleted T cells, or PBMCs; the material itself was cDNA or gDNA.

J gave up 6 bases and V 8 bases, and 5 bases lay outside the gene matches. Germline V gives CDR1 KGHDR, CDR2 SFDVKD. The CDR3 sequence is 13 residues long. The table came from immunoSEQ multiplex PCR; TCRdb's copy has only in-frame clones and leaves some out. This sample carries approximately 330,000 clones, approximately 90% of them seen once, and the ten largest clones take roughly a tenth. It was during active infection that Seattle patients were enrolled and then longitudinally followed. Sequences were obtained from peripheral blood. The rearrangement joins TRBV24-1 to TRBJ2-1, with TRBD1 matching 8 bases. The TCR sequence derives from a man younger than 40 with COVID-19, enrolled during active disease. As DNA, the CDR3 is TGTGCCACCATGGGACAGGACCCCAATGAGCAGTTCTTC. This encodes CATMGQDPNEQFF.